This entry concerns a single TCR beta chain. Clones were sequenced by immunoSEQ multiplex PCR, and TCRdb holds only the in-frame ones, with some missing. The repertoire has some 94,000 clones, roughly 90% of them found once; the top ten carry more than 3%. Germline V lookup: CDR1 LNHDA, CDR2 SQIVND (reference sequence). The CDR3 length is 16 residues. Trimming cost V 7 bases and J 7 bases; bases outside gene matches: 15. This entry is derived from a study of OX40 agonist ivuxolimab in advanced cancers. Study details: Participants averaged approximately 65 years of age (range about 23 to 80) and were approximately 81% male.

The specimen comprised CD4+ or CD8+ T cells sorted from blood, sampled in a trial of the OX40 agonist ivuxolimab. This clonotype originated in an adult with an advanced solid tumor such as melanoma, head and neck, liver or kidney cancer. The genes are TRBV19 and TRBJ2-2, with 7 positions matching TRBD2. CDR3 bases: TGTGCCAGTACTACTCATGGCGGGAGCCGGATCGGGGAGCTGTTTTTT. Its protein product is CASTTHGGSRIGELFF.